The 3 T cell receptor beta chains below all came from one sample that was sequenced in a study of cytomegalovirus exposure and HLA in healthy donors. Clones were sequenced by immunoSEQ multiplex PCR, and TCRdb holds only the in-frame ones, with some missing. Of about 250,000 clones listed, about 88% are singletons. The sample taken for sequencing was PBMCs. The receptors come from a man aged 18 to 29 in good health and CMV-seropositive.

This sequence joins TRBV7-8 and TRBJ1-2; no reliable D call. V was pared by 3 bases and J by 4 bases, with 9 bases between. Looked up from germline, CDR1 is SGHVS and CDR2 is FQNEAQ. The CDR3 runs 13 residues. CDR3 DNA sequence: TGTGCCAGCAGCTTCCGCCTTAGCTATGGCTACACCTTC. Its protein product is CASSFRLSYGYTF.

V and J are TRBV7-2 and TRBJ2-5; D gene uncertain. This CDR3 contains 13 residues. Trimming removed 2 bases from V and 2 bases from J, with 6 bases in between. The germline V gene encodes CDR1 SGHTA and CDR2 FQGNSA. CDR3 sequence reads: CASSLTAQETQYF. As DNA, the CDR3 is TGTGCCAGCAGCTTAACGGCACAAGAGACCCAGTACTTC.

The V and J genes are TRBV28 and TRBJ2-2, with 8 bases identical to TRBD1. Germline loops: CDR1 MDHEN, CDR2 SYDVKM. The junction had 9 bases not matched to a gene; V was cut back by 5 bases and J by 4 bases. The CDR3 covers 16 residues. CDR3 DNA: TGTGCCAGCAGTAAACGACAGGGGATTGGCACCGGGGAGCTGTTTTTT. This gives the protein CASSKRQGIGTGELFF.